The 26 T cell receptor beta chains below come from one sample, sequenced in a study of control samples from healthy donors and cancer patients. Assay: immunoSEQ multiplex PCR; the TCRdb copy retains only in-frame clones and omits some. The sample includes 100,000 to 150,000 clones, roughly 84% of them seen just once. Input material: blood. The receptors derive from a man aged 50-60 years in good health.

The DNA for the CDR3 is TGTGCCAGCACCTTATCAGGGAATTCCGGCTACACCTTC. The encoded protein is CASTLSGNSGYTF. This chain links TRBV6-5 with TRBJ1-2, with a possible D match to TRBD1 (5 bases). Trimming stripped 7 bases from V and 8 bases from J, with 17 bases between. The CDR3 has 13 residues. Germline V gene sequence: CDR1 MNHEY, CDR2 SVGAGI.

This chain uses TRBV5-5 with TRBJ2-7; D gene ambiguous. The V end was cut by 0 bases, the J end by 3 bases, with 7 bases between. The CDR3 has 13 amino acids. The germline gives CDR1 SGHKS, CDR2 YYEKEE (reference sequence). The CDR3 DNA reads as TGTGCCAGCAGCTTGGCCTATAGCTACGAGCAGTACTTC. It translates to CASSLAYSYEQYF.

The chain employs TRBV14 and TRBJ1-2, with D maybe TRBD1 (5 bases). Germline values: CDR1 SGHDN, CDR2 FVKESK. Trimming took off 2 bases at V and 3 bases at J, with 13 bases between the two ends. The CDR3 extends over 15 amino acids. Written as DNA, the CDR3 is TGTGCCAGCAGCCAATCTGGGAAGGGGTACTATGGCTACACCTTC. It is translated as CASSQSGKGYYGYTF.

The chain recombines TRBV25-1 with TRBJ1-4; a weak D match, TRBD1 (5 bases). The CDR3 loop spans 16 amino acids. Germline V gene data show CDR1 as MGHDK and CDR2 as SYGVNS. Trimming cost V 4 bases and J 4 bases, with 16 bases left between them. CDR3 bases: TGTGCCAGCAGTGCCCTTGGGGCGGTGATTAATGAAAAACTGTTTTTT. Protein sequence: CASSALGAVINEKLFF.

This sequence joins TRBV19 and TRBJ2-1; 9 bases are shared with TRBD1. From germline, CDR1 is LNHDA and CDR2 SQIVND (reference sequence). The CDR3 extends over 15 amino acids. Trimming at V came to 10 bases and at J to 7 bases, leaving 14 bases not matched to a gene. This chain's CDR3 is CATSPGTGMGNEQFF. The DNA for the CDR3 is TGTGCCACCAGTCCCGGGACAGGGATGGGAAATGAGCAGTTCTTC.

The chain has TRBV4-2 and TRBJ2-7; D may be TRBD1 (7 bases). Germline values: CDR1 LGHNA, CDR2 YNFKEQ. This CDR3 comprises 18 residues. V gave up 4 bases and J gave up 2 bases, with 24 bases separating them. CDR3 bases: TGTGCCAGCAGCCGTTTCGAAAGCGCAGGGGGGATTCCCTACGAGCAGTACTTC. Amino acids: CASSRFESAGGIPYEQYF.

The chain joins TRBV5-4 to TRBJ2-4; D unresolved. CDR3 length: 15 residues. The V end was cut by 3 bases, the J end by 0 bases, with 10 bases between. CDR1 is SGHNT, CDR2 YYREEE, per germline (reference sequence). The CDR3 DNA reads TGTGCCAGCAGCTCACCCACCCTAGCCAAAAACATTCAGTACTTC. Translation gives CASSSPTLAKNIQYF.

This sequence joins TRBV5-8 and TRBJ1-5, with 7 bases that match TRBD1. The CDR3 contains 16 residues. Per germline, CDR1 SGHTS and CDR2 YDEGEE. Trimming removed 6 bases from V and 5 bases from J; junction bases left unmatched: 14. The CDR3 sequence: CASTIPGTELYQPQHF. CDR3 sequence (DNA): TGTGCCAGCACCATACCTGGGACAGAGCTCTATCAGCCCCAGCATTTT.

The chain employs TRBV11-2 and TRBJ2-7; 9 bases line up with TRBD2. This CDR3 has 14 residues. Germline V CDR1 and CDR2: SGHAT, FQNNGV. Trimming at V came to 0 bases and at J to 5 bases, leaving 2 bases not matched to a gene. The CDR3 is CASSLDRLADEQYF. The CDR3 DNA is TGTGCCAGCAGCTTAGATCGACTAGCGGACGAGCAGTACTTC.

This clone has only a few counts. CDR3 loop: CATSRDLKSISPLHF. DNA of the CDR3: TGTGCCACCAGCAGAGATCTGAAGAGTATTTCACCCCTCCACTTT. The V gene is TRBV15, the J gene TRBJ1-6; D uncertain. CDR3 length equals 15 residues. The V end was cut by 0 bases, the J end by 9 bases, with 12 bases between. Germline V CDR1 and CDR2: LNHNV, YYDKDF (reference sequence).

The table lists this clone with a count of one. The chain couples TRBV6-5 to TRBJ1-4, with 8 bases aligning to TRBD1. The ends lost 2 bases at V and 7 bases at J; junction bases unmatched: 9. Germline CDR1 is MNHEY and CDR2 is SVGAGI. This CDR3 has 16 amino acids. CDR3 in amino acids: CASSYQTGGGGEKLFF. CDR3 nucleotides: TGTGCCAGCAGTTACCAAACAGGGGGGGGAGGTGAAAAACTGTTTTTT.

CDR3 sequence (DNA): TGTGCCATCAGTGCTTCAGGGGGATCAGGCGAGCAGTACTTC. Translated: CAISASGGSGEQYF. V usage is TRBV10-3 and J usage is TRBJ2-7; 7 bases match TRBD1. The ends lost 4 bases at V and 6 bases at J; junction bases unmatched: 9. Germline V CDR1 and CDR2: ENHRY, SYGVKD. This CDR3 has 14 amino acids.

This chain joins TRBV7-9 and TRBJ2-5; TRBD1 matches 10 bases. Germline V gene lookup returns CDR1 SEHNR and CDR2 FQNEAQ (reference sequence). CDR3 length: 14 residues. The V and J ends lost 5 bases and 3 bases, in that order; junction bases with no gene match: 3. This CDR3 is CASSRGTGEETQYF. CDR3 in DNA: TGTGCCAGCAGCCGGGGGACAGGGGAAGAGACCCAGTACTTC.

CDR3 in amino acids: CASGLVTGRGSYEQYF. The CDR3 coding sequence is TGTGCTAGTGGTTTGGTAACCGGCAGGGGAAGCTACGAGCAGTACTTC. The rearrangement joins TRBV12-5 to TRBJ2-7; D possibly corresponds to TRBD1 (6 bases). Trimming shortened V by 0 bases and J by 3 bases, and 15 bases separated the two germline ends. CDR3 length equals 16 residues. In germline, CDR1 is LGHNT, CDR2 FRNRAP.

This clone was seen a single time. The chain combines TRBV4-2 with TRBJ2-5; 8 positions agree with TRBD2. J lost 5 bases, V lost 4 bases, and 6 bases had no gene match. Germline V gene sequence: CDR1 LGHNA, CDR2 YNFKEQ. This CDR3 is built from 14 residues. In nucleotides, the CDR3 is TGTGCCAGCAGCCTAGCGGGGCCGGGGGAGACCCAGTACTTC. This gives the protein CASSLAGPGETQYF.

This clone has more than one count but fewer than ten. In the same sample, other DNA sequences code for this CDR3. This chain joins TRBV6-1 and TRBJ1-2; 7 bases agree with TRBD1. V shed 3 bases, J shed 0 bases, and the junction held 4 bases outside the gene matches. The CDR3 consists of 15 residues. Germline-derived CDR1 and CDR2 are MNHNS and SASEGT. The CDR3, as DNA: TGTGCCAGCAGTGAGAGACAGGGAGCTAACTATGGCTACACCTTC. The encoded protein is CASSERQGANYGYTF.

The CDR3 region is CASSLGTAVSDTQYF. CDR3 DNA: TGCGCCAGCAGCCTGGGGACAGCTGTTTCGGATACGCAGTATTTT. The V gene is TRBV5-1, the J gene TRBJ2-3, with 7 bases lining up with TRBD1. This CDR3 is 15 amino acids long. The V gene's germline CDR1 is SGHRS and CDR2 YFSETQ. The V segment lost 4 bases and the J segment 6 bases; nucleotides outside the gene matches: 11. The full variable domain, in which reference TRBV5-1 and TRBJ2-3 provide the parts outside the CDR3, is KAGVTQTPRYLIKTRGQQVTLSCSPISGHRSVSWYQQTPGQGLQFLFEYFSETQRNKGNFPGRFSGRQFSNSRSEMNVSTLELGDSALYLCASSLGTAVSDTQYFGPGTRLTVL.

This chain joins TRBV5-4 and TRBJ2-1, with unresolved D. From germline, CDR1 is SGHNT and CDR2 YYREEE (reference sequence). CDR3 size: 16 residues. The V gene lost 1 base and the J gene lost 0 bases, with 11 bases spanning the gap. The CDR3 region has the DNA TGTGCCAGCAGCTTGACGGCATTGAGCTCCTACAATGAGCAGTTCTTC. This codes for CASSLTALSSYNEQFF.

This sequence joins TRBV7-9 and TRBJ2-3; 10 bases line up with TRBD1. The V and J ends lost 5 bases and 2 bases, in that order; junction bases with no gene match: 10. From germline, CDR1 is SEHNR and CDR2 FQNEAQ (reference sequence). The CDR3 spans 17 residues. In nucleotides, the CDR3 is TGTGCCAGCAGCCCAACAATCGGGACAGGGGACACAGATACGCAGTATTTT. Translation gives CASSPTIGTGDTDTQYF.

In its sample, this clone was seen a few times. This chain uses TRBV18 with TRBJ1-1; D not certain. CDR1 is KGHSH and CDR2 is LQKENI in the germline V gene. CDR3 length: 15 amino acids. V was cut by 1 base and J by 5 bases, with 14 bases left in between. The CDR3 region is CASSPRPGSTTEAFF. The CDR3 coding sequence is TGTGCCAGCTCACCACGTCCGGGGTCAACGACTGAAGCTTTCTTT.

This chain connects TRBV11-3 to TRBJ2-3; TRBD2 aligns across 8 bases. The CDR3 covers 16 residues. Per germline, CDR1 SGHNT and CDR2 YENEEA. V gave up 3 bases and J gave up 2 bases; unmatched junction bases: 7. The CDR3 region has the DNA TGTGCCAGCAGCTTCAGCGGGGGCAAACCCACAGATACGCAGTATTTT. It yields the protein CASSFSGGKPTDTQYF.

This chain links TRBV13 with TRBJ2-2, with D unclear. Germline values: CDR1 PRHDT, CDR2 FYEKMQ (reference sequence). The V and J ends lost 6 bases and 1 base respectively, with 6 bases between them. This CDR3 comprises 13 residues. The CDR3 sequence is CASRRENTGELFF. The CDR3 DNA is TGTGCCAGCAGGCGAGAGAACACCGGGGAGCTGTTTTTT.

The chain employs TRBV4-1 and TRBJ2-2; D may be TRBD1 or TRBD2 (6 bases each). From germline, CDR1 is MGHRA and CDR2 YSYEKL. This CDR3 has 15 amino acids. V dropped 4 bases and J dropped 5 bases, with 14 bases sitting between them. The CDR3 DNA reads TGCGCCAGCAGCCGATTGGGGGGCCGGACCGGGGAGCTGTTTTTT. This encodes CASSRLGGRTGELFF.

This clone has a handful of counts. The chain is built from TRBV2 and TRBJ1-2; 9 bases map to TRBD1. This CDR3 is 16 amino acids long. The germline CDR1 and CDR2 sequences are SNHLY and FYNNEI. Germline trimming cut 5 bases from V and 1 base from J; bases unmatched to any gene: 8. The CDR3 nucleotides are TGTGCCAGCAGTAGGGACAGGGTAGCGTTTAACTATGGCTACACCTTC. Encoded protein: CASSRDRVAFNYGYTF.

V gene TRBV4-1 combines with J gene TRBJ2-1; a weak D match, TRBD2 (6 bases). CDR1 and CDR2 from the germline V gene are MGHRA and YSYEKL. V lost 0 bases to trimming and J lost 9 bases, with 12 bases between them. The CDR3 runs 14 residues. DNA of the CDR3: TGCGCCAGCAGCCAAGATCCTAGCGTCGGTGAGCAGTTCTTC. This encodes CASSQDPSVGEQFF.

V usage is TRBV7-8 and J usage is TRBJ1-2; D remains unclear. The CDR3 extends over 17 amino acids. CDR1 and CDR2 (germline): SGHVS, FQNEAQ. The V end was cut by 6 bases, the J end by 2 bases, with 22 bases between. The CDR3 nucleotides read TGTGCCAGCAGACCTGCAGCGGGCCGGCTATCAAACTATGGCTACACCTTC. Its translation: CASRPAAGRLSNYGYTF.